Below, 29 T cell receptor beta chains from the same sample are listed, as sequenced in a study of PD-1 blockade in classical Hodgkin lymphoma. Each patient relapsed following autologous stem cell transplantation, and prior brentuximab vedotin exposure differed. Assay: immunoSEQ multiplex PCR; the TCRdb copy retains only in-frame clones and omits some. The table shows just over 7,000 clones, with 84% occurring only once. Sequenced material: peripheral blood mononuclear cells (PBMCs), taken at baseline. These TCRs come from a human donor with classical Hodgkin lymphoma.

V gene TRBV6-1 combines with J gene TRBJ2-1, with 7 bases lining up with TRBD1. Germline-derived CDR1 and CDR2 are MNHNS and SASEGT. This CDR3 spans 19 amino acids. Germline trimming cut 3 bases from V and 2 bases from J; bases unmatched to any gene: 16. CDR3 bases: TGTGCCAGCAGTGATAAGTCCCCGGGACAGAGATTTCCCTACAATGAGCAGTTCTTC. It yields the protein CASSDKSPGQRFPYNEQFF.

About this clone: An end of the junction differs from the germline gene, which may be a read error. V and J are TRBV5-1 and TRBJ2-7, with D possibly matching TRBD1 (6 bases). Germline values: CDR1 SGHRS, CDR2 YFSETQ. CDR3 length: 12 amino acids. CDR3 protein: CVSSRDTDEQYF. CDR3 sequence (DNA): TGCGTCAGCAGCAGGGACACGGACGAGCAGTACTTC.

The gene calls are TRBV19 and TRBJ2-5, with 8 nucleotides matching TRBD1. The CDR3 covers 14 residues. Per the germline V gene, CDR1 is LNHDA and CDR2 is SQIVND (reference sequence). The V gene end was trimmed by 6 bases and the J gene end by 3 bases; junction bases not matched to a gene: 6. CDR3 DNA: TGTGCCAGTAGCCCGGACAGGGTCAAAGAGACCCAGTACTTC. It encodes CASSPDRVKETQYF.

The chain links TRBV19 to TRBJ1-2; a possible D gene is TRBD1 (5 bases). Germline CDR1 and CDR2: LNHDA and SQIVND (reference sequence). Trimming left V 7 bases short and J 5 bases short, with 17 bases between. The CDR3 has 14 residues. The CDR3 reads CASISSGRVYGYTF. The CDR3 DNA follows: TGTGCCAGTATCAGTTCGGGCAGGGTGTATGGCTACACCTTC.

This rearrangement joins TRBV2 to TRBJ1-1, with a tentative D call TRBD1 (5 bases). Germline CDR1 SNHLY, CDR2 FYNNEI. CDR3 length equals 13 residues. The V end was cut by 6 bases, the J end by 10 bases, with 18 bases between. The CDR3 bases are TGTGCCAGCAGGACCGACAGCCAAGGTAGAGCTTTCTTT. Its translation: CASRTDSQGRAFF.

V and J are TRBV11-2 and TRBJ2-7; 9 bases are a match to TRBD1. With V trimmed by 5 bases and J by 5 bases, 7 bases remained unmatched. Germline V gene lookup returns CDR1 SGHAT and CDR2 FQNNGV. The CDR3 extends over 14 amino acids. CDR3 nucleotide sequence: TGTGCCAGCAGCCCGCTTGGGACAGGGAACGAGCAGTACTTC. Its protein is CASSPLGTGNEQYF.

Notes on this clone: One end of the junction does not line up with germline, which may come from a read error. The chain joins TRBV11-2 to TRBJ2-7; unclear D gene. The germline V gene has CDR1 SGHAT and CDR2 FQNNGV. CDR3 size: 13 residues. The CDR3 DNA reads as TGTGCCAGCAGCTTAGGTGTTACTGGAGCTGAGGCCTTC. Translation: CASSLGVTGAEAF.

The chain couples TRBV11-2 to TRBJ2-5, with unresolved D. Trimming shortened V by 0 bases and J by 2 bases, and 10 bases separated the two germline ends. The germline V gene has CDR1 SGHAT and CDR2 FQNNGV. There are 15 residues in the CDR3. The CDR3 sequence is CASSLDSAGQETQYF. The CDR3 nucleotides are TGTGCCAGCAGCTTAGATTCCGCTGGACAAGAGACCCAGTACTTC. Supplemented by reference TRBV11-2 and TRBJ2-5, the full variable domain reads EAGVAQSPRYKIIEKRQSVAFWCNPISGHATLYWYQQILGQGPKLLIQFQNNGVVDDSQLPKDRFSAERLKGVDSTLKIQPAKLEDSAVYLCASSLDSAGQETQYFGPGTRLLVL.

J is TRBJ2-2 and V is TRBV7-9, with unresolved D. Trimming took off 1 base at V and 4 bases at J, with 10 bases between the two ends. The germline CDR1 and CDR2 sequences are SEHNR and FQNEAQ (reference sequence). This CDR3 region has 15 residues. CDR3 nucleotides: TGTGCCAGCAGCTTAGTAGGCCCGCTCACCGGGGAGCTGTTTTTT. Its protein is CASSLVGPLTGELFF.

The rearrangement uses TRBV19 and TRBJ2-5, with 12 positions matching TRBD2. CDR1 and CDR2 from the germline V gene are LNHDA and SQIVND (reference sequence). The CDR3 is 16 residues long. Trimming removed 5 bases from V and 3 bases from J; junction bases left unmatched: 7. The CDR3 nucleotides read TGTGCCAGTAGTTCAGGACTAGCGGGGATAGAAGAGACCCAGTACTTC. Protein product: CASSSGLAGIEETQYF.

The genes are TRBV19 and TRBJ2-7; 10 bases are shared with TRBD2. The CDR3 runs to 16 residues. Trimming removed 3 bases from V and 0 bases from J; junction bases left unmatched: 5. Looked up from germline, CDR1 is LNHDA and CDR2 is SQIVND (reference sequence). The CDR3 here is CASSMMLAGDSYEQYF. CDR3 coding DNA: TGTGCCAGTAGTATGATGCTAGCGGGGGACTCCTACGAGCAGTACTTC.

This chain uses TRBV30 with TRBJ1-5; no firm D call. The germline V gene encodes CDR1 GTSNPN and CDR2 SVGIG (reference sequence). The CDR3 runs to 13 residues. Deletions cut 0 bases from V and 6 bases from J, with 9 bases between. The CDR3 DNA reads TGTGCCTGGAGTGTTGAGACTGGTCAGCCCCAGCATTTT. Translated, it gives CAWSVETGQPQHF.

CDR3 bases: TGTGCCAGCAGCCCCAGGGGACTAGCGGCCTACAATGAGCAGTTCTTC. This encodes CASSPRGLAAYNEQFF. The V call is TRBV14, the J call TRBJ2-1, with 11 bases lining up with TRBD2. The CDR3 runs 16 residues. Germline assignment: CDR1 SGHDN and CDR2 FVKESK. J gave up 2 bases and V 4 bases, and 4 bases lay outside the gene matches.

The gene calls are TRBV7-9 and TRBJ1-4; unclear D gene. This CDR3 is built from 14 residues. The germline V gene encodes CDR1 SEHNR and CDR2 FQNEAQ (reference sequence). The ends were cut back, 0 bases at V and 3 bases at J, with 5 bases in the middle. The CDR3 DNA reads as TGTGCCAGCAGCTTAGCGGGGTCTAATGAAAAACTGTTTTTT. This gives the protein CASSLAGSNEKLFF.

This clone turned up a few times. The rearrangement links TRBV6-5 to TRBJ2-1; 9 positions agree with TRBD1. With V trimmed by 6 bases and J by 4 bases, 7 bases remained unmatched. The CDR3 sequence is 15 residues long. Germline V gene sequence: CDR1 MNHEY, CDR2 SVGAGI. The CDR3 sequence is CASSPDRGGYNEQFF. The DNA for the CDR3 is TGTGCCAGCAGCCCGGACAGGGGAGGATACAATGAGCAGTTCTTC.

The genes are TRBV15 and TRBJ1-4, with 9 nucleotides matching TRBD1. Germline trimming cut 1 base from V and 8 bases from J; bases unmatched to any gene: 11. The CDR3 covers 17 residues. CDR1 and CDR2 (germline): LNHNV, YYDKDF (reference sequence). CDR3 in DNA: TGTGCCACCAGCAGAGGAGTTGTGGGGACAGGGCAGGAAAAACTGTTTTTT. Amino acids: CATSRGVVGTGQEKLFF.

The CDR3 reads CASSRRKGSSNTGELFF. In DNA form, the CDR3 reads TGTGCCAGTAGCCGAAGAAAGGGATCGTCGAACACCGGGGAGCTGTTTTTT. J is TRBJ2-2 and V is TRBV19; no clear D gene. CDR1 is LNHDA, CDR2 SQIVND, per germline (reference sequence). The CDR3 consists of 17 residues. The V end lost 6 bases, the J end lost 0 bases, and 17 bases lay between the germline ends.

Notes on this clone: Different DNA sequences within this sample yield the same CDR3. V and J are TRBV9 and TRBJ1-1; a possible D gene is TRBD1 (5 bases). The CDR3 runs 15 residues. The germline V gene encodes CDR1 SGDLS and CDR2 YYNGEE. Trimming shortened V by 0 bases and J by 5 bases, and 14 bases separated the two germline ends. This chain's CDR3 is CASSVAGQGGTEAFF. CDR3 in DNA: TGTGCCAGCAGCGTAGCTGGGCAGGGAGGGACTGAAGCTTTCTTT.

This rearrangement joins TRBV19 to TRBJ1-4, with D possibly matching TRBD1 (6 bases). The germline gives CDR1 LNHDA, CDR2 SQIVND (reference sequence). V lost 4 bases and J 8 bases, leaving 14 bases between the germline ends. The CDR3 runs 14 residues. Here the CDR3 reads CASSTNRDGEKLFF. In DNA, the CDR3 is TGTGCCAGTAGTACCAACAGGGATGGCGAAAAACTGTTTTTT.

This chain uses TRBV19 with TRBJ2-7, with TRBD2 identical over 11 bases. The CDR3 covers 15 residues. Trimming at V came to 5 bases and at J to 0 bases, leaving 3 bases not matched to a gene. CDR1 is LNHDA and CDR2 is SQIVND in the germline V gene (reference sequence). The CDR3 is CASSPGTSGSYEQYF. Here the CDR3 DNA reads TGTGCCAGTAGTCCTGGGACTAGCGGCTCCTACGAGCAGTACTTC.

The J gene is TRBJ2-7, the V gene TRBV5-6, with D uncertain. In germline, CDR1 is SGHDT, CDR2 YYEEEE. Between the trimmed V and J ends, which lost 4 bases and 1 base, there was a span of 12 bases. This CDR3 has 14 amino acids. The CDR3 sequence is CASSNNPASYEQYF. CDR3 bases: TGTGCCAGCAGCAACAACCCAGCTTCCTACGAGCAGTACTTC.

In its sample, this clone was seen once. CDR3 protein: CASSNRQANTEAFF. The CDR3 region has the DNA TGCGCCAGCAGCAACCGACAGGCGAACACTGAAGCTTTCTTT. V is TRBV4-1 and J is TRBJ1-1; the D gene is possibly TRBD1 (6 bases). The germline gives CDR1 MGHRA, CDR2 YSYEKL. Trimming removed 5 bases from V and 1 base from J, with 11 bases in between. CDR3 size: 14 residues.

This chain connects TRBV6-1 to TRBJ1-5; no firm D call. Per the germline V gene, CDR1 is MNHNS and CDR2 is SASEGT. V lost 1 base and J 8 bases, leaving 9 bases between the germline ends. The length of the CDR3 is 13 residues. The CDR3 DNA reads TGTGCCAGCAGTGAAGGGGATCCGGAGCCCCAGCATTTT. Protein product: CASSEGDPEPQHF.

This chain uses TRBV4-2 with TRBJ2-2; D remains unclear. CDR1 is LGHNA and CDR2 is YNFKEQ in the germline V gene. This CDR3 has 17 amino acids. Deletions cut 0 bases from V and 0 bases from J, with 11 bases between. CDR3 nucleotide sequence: TGTGCCAGCAGCCAAGATCCGAAGGCCGCGAACACCGGGGAGCTGTTTTTT. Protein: CASSQDPKAANTGELFF.

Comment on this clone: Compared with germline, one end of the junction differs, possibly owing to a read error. The CDR3 loop reads CASSPAWGGGRGNVHHPQHF. CDR3 DNA sequence: TGTGCCAGTAGTCCCGCATGGGGAGGGGGCCGTGGGAATGTCCATCACCCCCAGCATTTT. The V gene is TRBV19, the J gene TRBJ1-5; 7 bases are a match to TRBD1. The germline CDR1 and CDR2 sequences are LNHDA and SQIVND (reference sequence). The length of the CDR3 is 20 residues.

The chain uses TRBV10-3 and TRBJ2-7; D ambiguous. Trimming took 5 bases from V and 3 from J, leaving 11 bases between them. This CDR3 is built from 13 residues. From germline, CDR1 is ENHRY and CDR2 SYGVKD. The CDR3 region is CAISHPLGYEQYF. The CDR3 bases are TGTGCCATCAGTCACCCCCTGGGCTACGAGCAGTACTTC.

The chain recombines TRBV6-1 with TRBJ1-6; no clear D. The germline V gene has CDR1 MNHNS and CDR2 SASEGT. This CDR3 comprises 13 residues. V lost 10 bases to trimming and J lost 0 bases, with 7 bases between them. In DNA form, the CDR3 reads TGTGCCACGAGGAGCTCCTATAATTCACCCCTCCACTTT. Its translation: CATRSSYNSPLHF.

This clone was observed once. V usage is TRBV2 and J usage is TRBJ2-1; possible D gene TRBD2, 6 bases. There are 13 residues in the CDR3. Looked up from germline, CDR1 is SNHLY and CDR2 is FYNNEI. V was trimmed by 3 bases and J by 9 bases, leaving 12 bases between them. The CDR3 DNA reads TGTGCCAGCAGTGAGGAGGGACGAGGTGAGCAGTTCTTC. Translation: CASSEEGRGEQFF.

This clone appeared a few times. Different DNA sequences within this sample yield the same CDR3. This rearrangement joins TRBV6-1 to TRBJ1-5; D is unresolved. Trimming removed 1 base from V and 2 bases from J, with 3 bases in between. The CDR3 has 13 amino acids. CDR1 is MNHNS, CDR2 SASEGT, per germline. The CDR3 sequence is CASSEVGNQPQHF. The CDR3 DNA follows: TGTGCCAGCAGTGAAGTGGGCAATCAGCCCCAGCATTTT.